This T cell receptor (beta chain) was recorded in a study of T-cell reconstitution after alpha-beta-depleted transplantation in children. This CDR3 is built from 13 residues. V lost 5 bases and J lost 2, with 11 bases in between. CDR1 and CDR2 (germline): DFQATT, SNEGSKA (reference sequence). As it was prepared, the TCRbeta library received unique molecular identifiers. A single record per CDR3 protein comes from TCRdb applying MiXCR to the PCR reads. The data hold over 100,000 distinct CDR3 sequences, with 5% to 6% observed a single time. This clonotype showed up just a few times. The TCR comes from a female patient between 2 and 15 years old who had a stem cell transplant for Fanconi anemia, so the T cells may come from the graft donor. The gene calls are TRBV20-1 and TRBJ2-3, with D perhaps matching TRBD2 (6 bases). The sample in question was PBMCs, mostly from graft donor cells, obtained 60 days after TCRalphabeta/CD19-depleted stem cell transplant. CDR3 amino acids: CSAGGYDTDTQYF. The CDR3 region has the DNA TGCAGTGCTGGGGGGTATGACACAGATACGCAGTATTTT.